This T cell receptor (beta chain) was sequenced in a study of CD8+CD57+ T cells in acquired aplastic anemia. On the study more broadly: The mean DNA yield obtained from sorted CD4+ and CD8+ cells came to 3 to 3.5 ug.

Germline CDR1 is DFQATT and CDR2 is SNEGSKA (reference sequence). This CDR3 is 16 amino acids long. Trimming removed 3 bases from V and 10 bases from J; junction bases left unmatched: 15. Before being chosen for sequencing, patients had shown CD8+CD57+ cell expansion by flow cytometry. When blood sampling took place, the patients had received no therapy. For this clonotype: The antigen remains unidentified.

Investigators profiled TCR beta VDJ and CDR3 from genomic DNA template. Using its own MiXCR run on the reads, TCRdb lists one record per CDR3 protein. Among about 290,000 distinct CDR3 sequences listed, under 60% were seen once. Study-level results: A significant difference in CD8+ Simpson's diversity between patients and controls was not found. Patients had twenty-nine CD8+ CDR3 sequences in common with controls (the shared set).

The chain has TRBV20-1 and TRBJ1-1, with 12 bases matching TRBD1. The sequence was collected from a human donor with aplastic anemia. Sequenced input: sorted CD4+, CD8+, or CD8+CD57+ T cells (not recorded which) from PBMCs. DNA for the CDR3: TGCAGTGCTAGCCACTTTCCGGGACAGGGGGCCCGAGGAGCTTTCTTT. Its protein product is CSASHFPGQGARGAFF.